These 18 T cell receptor beta chains were all obtained from the same sample, sequenced in a study of T cells after posttransplantation cyclophosphamide. Data came from immunoSEQ multiplex PCR; TCRdb stores just in-frame clones and leaves some out. Found here are tens of thousands of clones, nearly 99% of them singletons; the top ten hold under 0.15%. The sample consisted of naive CD8+ T cells sorted from PBMCs. These receptors were obtained from a man aged 40-55 years in good health, CMV-negative, and a related stem cell transplant donor.

The chain is built from TRBV25-1 and TRBJ2-1; 12 bases map to TRBD2. J gave up 3 bases and V 8 bases, and 5 bases lay outside the gene matches. The CDR3 runs 15 residues. Per germline, CDR1 MGHDK and CDR2 SYGVNS. The CDR3, as DNA: TGTGCCAGCCTTGGGGGACTAGCGGGCTACAATGAGCAGTTCTTC. It specifies CASLGGLAGYNEQFF.

This clone showed up just once. The chain has TRBV19 and TRBJ1-1, with D unclear. The germline V gene encodes CDR1 LNHDA and CDR2 SQIVND (reference sequence). V was clipped by 3 bases and J by 7 bases, with 12 bases between them. The CDR3 consists of 13 residues. DNA of the CDR3: TGTGCCAGTAGTATCTATAGGGAGTATGAAGCTTTCTTT. It yields the protein CASSIYREYEAFF.

The rearrangement links TRBV28 to TRBJ2-7; TRBD1 might be the D (6 bases). The CDR3 contains 13 residues. CDR1 is MDHEN, CDR2 SYDVKM, per germline. Trimming shortened V by 3 bases and J by 2 bases, and 8 bases separated the two germline ends. CDR3 loop: CASSFTGTYEQYF. In nucleotides, the CDR3 is TGTGCCAGCAGTTTTACAGGGACCTACGAGCAGTACTTC.

This sequence joins TRBV27 and TRBJ1-1, with D unresolved. Trimming took 0 bases from V and 5 from J, leaving 10 bases between them. The V gene's germline CDR1 is MNHEY and CDR2 SMNVEV (reference sequence). This CDR3 spans 14 amino acids. The CDR3: CASSLSPLVTEAFF. The CDR3 DNA reads as TGTGCCAGCAGTTTATCCCCCCTTGTAACTGAAGCTTTCTTT.

The V call is TRBV19, the J call TRBJ2-7; D is perhaps TRBD1 (6 bases). Germline assignment: CDR1 LNHDA and CDR2 SQIVND (reference sequence). The CDR3 consists of 15 residues. The V and J ends lost 5 bases and 4 bases respectively, with 18 bases between them. The CDR3 DNA reads as TGTGCCAGTAGTCCCTCAGGGGCGGGTTTTTACGAGCAGTACTTC. Protein sequence: CASSPSGAGFYEQYF. Supplemented by reference TRBV19 and TRBJ2-7, the full variable domain reads DGGITQSPKYLFRKEGQNVTLSCEQNLNHDAMYWYRQDPGQGLRLIYYSQIVNDFQKGDIAEGYSVSREKKESFPLTVTSAQKNPTAFYLCASSPSGAGFYEQYFGPGTRLTVT.

There are a few counts of this clone. The V gene is TRBV4-3, the J gene TRBJ2-7, with D maybe TRBD2 (6 bases). Trimming cost V 4 bases and J 0 bases, with 13 bases left between them. Germline CDR1 reads LGHNA; CDR2 reads YSLEER. This CDR3 spans 15 amino acids. The CDR3 loop reads CASSPEAGLSYEQYF. The DNA of the CDR3 is TGCGCCAGCAGCCCCGAAGCGGGCCTCTCCTACGAGCAGTACTTC.

Comments on this clone: Mismatch with germline at one junction end may stem from a read error. The chain couples TRBV7-6 to TRBJ2-5, with 8 positions matching TRBD2. The V gene's germline CDR1 is SGHVS and CDR2 FNYEAQ. The CDR3 spans 16 residues. CDR3 sequence (DNA): TGTGCCAGCAGCCTAGCTCCAGGACTAGCTGAAGAGACCCAGTACTTC. This sequence encodes CASSLAPGLAEETQYF.

The chain couples TRBV28 to TRBJ1-2, with 10 bases matching TRBD1. V was clipped by 2 bases and J by 1 base; unmatched bases: 1. This CDR3 is built from 15 residues. From germline, CDR1 is MDHEN and CDR2 SYDVKM. CDR3 DNA sequence: TGTGCCAGCAGTTTAGGGACAGGGGATAACTATGGCTACACCTTC. This sequence encodes CASSLGTGDNYGYTF.

The genes are TRBV28 and TRBJ1-2; 7 bases align to TRBD1. Germline values: CDR1 MDHEN, CDR2 SYDVKM. The V segment lost 0 bases and the J segment 2 bases; nucleotides outside the gene matches: 6. This CDR3 has 16 residues. The DNA for the CDR3 is TGTGCCAGCAGTTTATGGATGACGGGACAGAACTATGGCTACACCTTC. It codes for CASSLWMTGQNYGYTF.

The chain joins TRBV30 to TRBJ1-1; 9 nucleotides match TRBD1. Germline V CDR1 and CDR2: GTSNPN, SVGIG (reference sequence). This CDR3 region has 11 residues. After removal of 5 bases from V and 6 bases from J, the junction contained 1 base not matched to a gene. The CDR3 nucleotides read TGTGCCTGGGGGACAGGGTCTGAAGCTTTCTTT. It yields the protein CAWGTGSEAFF. Using reference TRBV30 and TRBJ1-1 for the parts outside the CDR3, the full variable domain is SQTIHQWPATLVQPVGSPLSLECTVEGTSNPNLYWYRQAAGRGLQLLFYSVGIGQISSEVPQNLSASRPQDRQFILSSKKLLLSDSGFYLCAWGTGSEAFFGQGTRLTVV.

CDR3 DNA sequence: TGTGCCAGCACCCGGGCGGGACTAGTGGTAGATGAGCAGTTCTTC. This sequence encodes CASTRAGLVVDEQFF. The rearrangement uses TRBV27 and TRBJ2-1; 8 nucleotides align to TRBD2. This CDR3 is built from 15 residues. The J segment lost 8 bases and the V segment lost 7 bases, leaving 13 bases of the junction unmatched. The V gene's germline CDR1 is MNHEY and CDR2 SMNVEV (reference sequence).

This chain's CDR3 is CASSYKTSGYEQYF. In DNA, the CDR3 is TGTGCCAGCAGTTATAAGACTAGCGGCTACGAGCAGTACTTC. The chain uses TRBV27 and TRBJ2-7, with TRBD2 matching 9 bases. Germline assignment: CDR1 MNHEY and CDR2 SMNVEV (reference sequence). Germline trimming cut 4 bases from V and 3 bases from J; bases unmatched to any gene: 4. The CDR3 is 14 amino acids.

The CDR3 DNA follows: TGCGCCAGCAGCCTAGGTCCGGGACTAGCGGTAAATGAGCAGTTCTTC. Its translation is CASSLGPGLAVNEQFF. The chain is built from TRBV10-1 and TRBJ2-1; 11 bases are shared with TRBD2. This CDR3 spans 16 amino acids. In germline, CDR1 is WNHNN, CDR2 SYGVQD (reference sequence). J was trimmed by 7 bases and V by 6 bases; bases with no gene match: 11.

The chain combines TRBV6-5 with TRBJ1-2, with TRBD1 matching over 10 bases. J lost 8 bases, V lost 0 bases, and 9 bases had no gene match. CDR1 is MNHEY, CDR2 SVGAGI, per germline. CDR3 size: 16 residues. The CDR3 sequence is CASSYSEGTGALGYTF. The DNA for the CDR3 is TGTGCCAGCAGTTACTCTGAAGGGACAGGGGCGCTGGGCTACACCTTC.

This chain joins TRBV5-4 and TRBJ2-1, with D maybe TRBD2 (5 bases). Trimming removed 2 bases from V and 7 bases from J, with 22 bases in between. Germline lookup yields CDR1 SGHNT and CDR2 YYREEE (reference sequence). This CDR3 has 17 amino acids. The CDR3 coding sequence is TGTGCCAGCAGCTTCGTCCGGTCGGGAATGTCTCGAAATGAGCAGTTCTTC. It specifies CASSFVRSGMSRNEQFF.

The chain employs TRBV27 and TRBJ1-2; no reliable D call. CDR3 length equals 13 residues. Germline V gene sequence: CDR1 MNHEY, CDR2 SMNVEV (reference sequence). The V gene lost 2 bases and the J gene lost 4 bases, with 8 bases spanning the gap. This CDR3 reads CASSLPNGYGYTF. Here the CDR3 DNA reads TGTGCCAGCAGTTTACCGAACGGCTATGGCTACACCTTC.

This clone is a singleton in its sample. The chain has TRBV7-8 and TRBJ2-3; D gene uncertain. V was trimmed by 0 bases and J by 0 bases, leaving 10 bases between them. Germline CDR1 SGHVS, CDR2 FQNEAQ. This CDR3 has 16 amino acids. CDR3 nucleotide sequence: TGTGCCAGCAGCTTAGCGTTTGTCTCCAGCACAGATACGCAGTATTTT. Protein: CASSLAFVSSTDTQYF.

The sample holds one count of this clone. The chain combines TRBV4-1 with TRBJ2-1; a weak D match, TRBD1 (7 bases). The germline V gene encodes CDR1 MGHRA and CDR2 YSYEKL. V dropped 7 bases and J dropped 2 bases, with 18 bases sitting between them. The CDR3 extends over 16 amino acids. DNA of the CDR3: TGCGCCAGCACCTCCGAGGGCGGGACAGCCTACAATGAGCAGTTCTTC. It is translated as CASTSEGGTAYNEQFF.